These 28 T cell receptor beta chains share one sample of origin, sequenced in a study of blood T cell repertoires in COVID-19. Using immunoSEQ multiplex PCR, the repertoire was profiled, and TCRdb retains in-frame clones only, with some absent. The sample holds tens of thousands of clones, more than 60% seen once. The source material was peripheral blood. These receptor sequences come from a woman in her fifties or sixties with active or convalescent COVID-19.

This clone occurred a few times. CDR3 in amino acids: CATEGSYEQYF. CDR3 sequence (DNA): TGTGCCACCGAGGGCTCCTACGAGCAGTACTTC. The gene calls are TRBV10-3 and TRBJ2-7; TRBD2 is a possible D gene (5 bases). The V gene lost 10 bases and the J gene lost 0 bases, with 7 bases spanning the gap. CDR1 is ENHRY, CDR2 SYGVKD, per germline. The CDR3 has 11 residues.

The chain couples TRBV20-1 to TRBJ2-5, with a possible D match to TRBD1 (6 bases). CDR3 length: 11 residues. V was shortened by 6 bases and J by 7 bases, with 12 bases between the two germline ends. Germline CDR1 is DFQATT and CDR2 is SNEGSKA (reference sequence). For the CDR3, the DNA is TGCAGTGCCCGGACCAGGGGGACCCAGTACTTC. It codes for CSARTRGTQYF.

The chain couples TRBV3-1 (or the pseudogene TRBV3-2) to TRBJ1-2; D call uncertain. Germline V gene sequence: CDR1 LGHDT, CDR2 YNNKEL (reference sequence). Trimming cost V 4 bases and J 2 bases, with 11 bases left between them. The CDR3 spans 14 residues. CDR3 sequence: CASSPSGRNYGYTF. CDR3 in DNA: TGTGCCAGCAGCCCCTCAGGCAGAAACTATGGCTACACCTTC.

This clone came up a few times. DNA for the CDR3: TGTGCCAGTAGTCCTTCGACTAGCGGGAGGGGTACGCAGTATTTT. It codes for CASSPSTSGRGTQYF. The chain combines TRBV19 with TRBJ2-3, with 14 nucleotides matching TRBD2. Germline trimming cut 5 bases from V and 8 bases from J; bases unmatched to any gene: 6. Germline CDR1 reads LNHDA; CDR2 reads SQIVND (reference sequence). The CDR3 has 15 residues.

V gene TRBV4-2 combines with J gene TRBJ2-7; D is perhaps TRBD1 (5 bases). Germline assignment: CDR1 LGHNA and CDR2 YNFKEQ. V lost 2 bases and J 4 bases, leaving 15 bases between the germline ends. The CDR3 contains 15 residues. For the CDR3, the DNA is TGTGCCAGCAGCCAATTACAGACAGACTTATACGAGCAGTACTTC. It encodes CASSQLQTDLYEQYF.

This chain connects TRBV29-1 to TRBJ2-3; TRBD1 matches at 7 bases. The length of the CDR3 is 12 residues. Trimming at V came to 5 bases and at J to 5 bases, leaving 4 bases not matched to a gene. Per germline, CDR1 SQVTM and CDR2 ANQGSEA. This chain's CDR3 is CSVSGQLDTQYF. The CDR3 DNA reads TGCAGCGTTTCGGGACAGTTAGATACGCAGTATTTT.

This chain connects TRBV27 to TRBJ1-1; 7 bases agree with TRBD1. Germline lookup yields CDR1 MNHEY and CDR2 SMNVEV (reference sequence). V gave up 4 bases and J gave up 4 bases; unmatched junction bases: 9. There are 15 residues in the CDR3. The CDR3 coding sequence is TGTGCCAGCAGTTGGGCAGGGGGGCTGGGCACTGAAGCTTTCTTT. Translated: CASSWAGGLGTEAFF.

The V and J genes are TRBV10-3 and TRBJ2-7; D perhaps matches TRBD2 (5 bases). The V end lost 4 bases, the J end lost 3 bases, and 7 bases lay between the germline ends. CDR3 length: 12 residues. Germline CDR1 and CDR2: ENHRY and SYGVKD. CDR3 region: CAISGTSYEQYF. The CDR3 DNA sequence: TGTGCCATCAGTGGTACTAGCTACGAGCAGTACTTC.

The rearrangement uses TRBV21-1 and TRBJ2-3; TRBD2 reflects the table's D call only, with no check against the DNA. TRBV21-1 is an annotated pseudogene. The CDR3 runs 15 residues. The CDR3 sequence is CASSKVSDWTDTQYF. CDR3 sequence (DNA): TGTGCCAGCAGCAAAGTTTCGGACTGGACAGATACGCAGTATTTT.

This chain uses TRBV30 with TRBJ1-6; D is uncertain. Germline V lookup: CDR1 GTSNPN, CDR2 SVGIG (reference sequence). V was pared by 5 bases and J by 10 bases, with 15 bases between. The CDR3 consists of 13 residues. The CDR3 here is CAWARDSESPLHF. For the CDR3, the DNA is TGTGCCTGGGCCCGAGACTCGGAATCACCCCTCCACTTT.

The chain joins TRBV20-1 to TRBJ2-7; D is ambiguous. Germline CDR1 and CDR2: DFQATT and SNEGSKA (reference sequence). CDR3 length: 11 residues. Trimming pared 5 bases from V and 0 bases from J, leaving 5 bases between. The CDR3 region has the DNA TGCAGTGCTTTTAACTCCTACGAGCAGTACTTC. It codes for CSAFNSYEQYF.

This chain uses TRBV3-1 (or the pseudogene TRBV3-2) with TRBJ2-2; 7 nucleotides agree with TRBD1. V lost 1 base and J lost 4; bases outside the gene matches: 9. The CDR3 sequence is 17 residues long. CDR1 is LGHDT, CDR2 YNNKEL, per germline (reference sequence). CDR3 loop: CASSQVRRQGVTGELFF. In DNA, the CDR3 is TGTGCCAGCAGCCAAGTTCGACGGCAGGGGGTCACCGGGGAGCTGTTTTTT.

The chain has TRBV5-6 and TRBJ1-2; D gene ambiguous. The CDR3 extends over 15 amino acids. Germline-derived CDR1 and CDR2 are SGHDT and YYEEEE. Trimming stripped 3 bases from V and 4 bases from J, with 16 bases between. CDR3 DNA sequence: TGTGCCAGCAGCTCCGGGTCCGTTCGTGCCTATGGCTACACCTTC. Protein product: CASSSGSVRAYGYTF.

The chain couples TRBV2 to TRBJ1-4; the D gene is possibly TRBD1 (5 bases). Looked up from germline, CDR1 is SNHLY and CDR2 is FYNNEI. CDR3 size: 13 residues. V lost 6 bases and J lost 8, with 13 bases in between. The CDR3 sequence is CASRAGTGEKLFF. The CDR3 DNA reads as TGTGCCAGCAGGGCTGGGACTGGAGAAAAACTGTTTTTT. Full variable domain (remainder filled in from reference TRBV2 and TRBJ1-4): EPEVTQTPSHQVTQMGQEVILRCVPISNHLYFYWYRQILGQKVEFLVSFYNNEISEKSEIFDDQFSVERPDGSNFTLKIRSTKLEDSAMYFCASRAGTGEKLFFGSGTQLSVL.

V and J are TRBV9 and TRBJ2-1; 9 bases map to TRBD2. Germline trimming cut 7 bases from V and 4 bases from J; bases unmatched to any gene: 6. Germline V gives CDR1 SGDLS, CDR2 YYNGEE. The CDR3 sequence is 14 residues long. The CDR3 here is CASGAGGPYNEQFF. In DNA, the CDR3 is TGTGCCAGCGGGGCGGGAGGGCCATACAATGAGCAGTTCTTC.

CDR3 coding DNA: TGCGCCAGCAGTTCGGGACAGGGTGGATTTGCCTACAATGAGCAGTTCTTC. This sequence encodes CASSSGQGGFAYNEQFF. The chain links TRBV10-2 to TRBJ2-1, with TRBD1 matching 9 bases. The CDR3 loop spans 17 amino acids. V shed 5 bases, J shed 2 bases, and the junction held 10 bases outside the gene matches. Germline V CDR1 and CDR2: WSHSY, SAAADI.

The chain is built from TRBV30 and TRBJ1-5; D gene ambiguous. The CDR3 runs to 14 residues. Germline V CDR1 and CDR2: GTSNPN, SVGIG (reference sequence). V dropped 2 bases and J dropped 3 bases, with 11 bases sitting between them. The CDR3 DNA reads as TGTGCCTGGAGTTGGGCAGGAAACAATCAGCCCCAGCATTTT. Translating gives CAWSWAGNNQPQHF.

The chain has TRBV2 and TRBJ2-2; maybe TRBD2 (5 bases). The CDR3 spans 15 residues. V dropped 7 bases and J dropped 5 bases, with 17 bases sitting between them. Germline V gives CDR1 SNHLY, CDR2 FYNNEI. The CDR3 DNA sequence: TGTGCCAGCAATGCTCCCCCATCGGGGACCGGGGAGCTGTTTTTT. Amino acids: CASNAPPSGTGELFF.

The chain is built from TRBV5-6 and TRBJ2-5; D is possibly TRBD2 (6 bases). CDR3 length equals 13 residues. V was trimmed by 0 bases and J by 5 bases, leaving 8 bases between them. CDR1 is SGHDT, CDR2 YYEEEE, per germline. CDR3 loop: CASSLAGRETQYF. DNA for the CDR3: TGTGCCAGCAGCTTGGCTGGGAGGGAGACCCAGTACTTC.

This clone has a single count. The rearrangement uses TRBV5-1 and TRBJ2-1; 9 nucleotides align to TRBD2. The CDR3 totals 17 residues. Per germline, CDR1 SGHRS and CDR2 YFSETQ. J gave up 6 bases and V 1 base, and 11 bases lay outside the gene matches. CDR3 DNA sequence: TGCGCCAGCAGCTTGACCCTGGGGGCGGGAGGGGGCAATGAGCAGTTCTTC. Its protein is CASSLTLGAGGGNEQFF.

The CDR3, as DNA: TGTGCCAGCAGTGAAGTCATAGTGGCTGAAGCTTTCTTT. Its translation: CASSEVIVAEAFF. V usage is TRBV2 and J usage is TRBJ1-1; no reliable D call. CDR3 length: 13 residues. Germline CDR1 SNHLY, CDR2 FYNNEI. V was shortened by 1 base and J by 6 bases, with 9 bases between the two germline ends.

The V and J genes are TRBV28 and TRBJ1-1, with D unresolved. Per the germline V gene, CDR1 is MDHEN and CDR2 is SYDVKM. This CDR3 spans 14 amino acids. V was clipped by 5 bases and J by 0 bases, with 10 bases between them. The CDR3 coding sequence is TGTGCCAGCAGTCCTTCCCGTATGAACACTGAAGCTTTCTTT. Its protein product is CASSPSRMNTEAFF.

The chain combines TRBV20-1 with TRBJ2-3; 14 bases line up with TRBD2. Germline-derived CDR1 and CDR2 are DFQATT and SNEGSKA (reference sequence). The length of the CDR3 is 15 residues. V gave up 3 bases and J gave up 6 bases; unmatched junction bases: 5. CDR3 sequence reads: CSASRGLAGVDTQYF. CDR3 sequence (DNA): TGCAGTGCTAGTAGGGGACTAGCGGGAGTGGATACGCAGTATTTT.

This clone was seen just once. The chain joins TRBV7-9 to TRBJ2-1, with 9 bases that match TRBD1. Per the germline V gene, CDR1 is SEHNR and CDR2 is FQNEAQ (reference sequence). V gave up 4 bases and J gave up 2 bases; unmatched junction bases: 6. The CDR3 is made up of 16 amino acids. CDR3 protein: CASSSTGGAPYNEQFF. The CDR3 DNA reads TGTGCCAGCAGCTCCACAGGGGGCGCCCCCTACAATGAGCAGTTCTTC.

The chain recombines TRBV28 with TRBJ1-2; D gene unclear. The CDR3 totals 12 residues. V shed 6 bases and J shed 6 bases, with 11 bases lying between them. Germline V gene lookup returns CDR1 MDHEN and CDR2 SYDVKM. The CDR3 is CASSPQLHGYTF. In DNA, the CDR3 is TGTGCCAGCAGCCCTCAGTTGCATGGCTACACCTTC.

The DNA of the CDR3 is TGCGCCAGCAGCTTGATCCCTAGCGGGAGTTACGAGCAGTACTTC. Protein sequence: CASSLIPSGSYEQYF. The chain couples TRBV5-1 to TRBJ2-7; TRBD2 agrees at 10 bases. This CDR3 is 15 amino acids long. Germline-derived CDR1 and CDR2 are SGHRS and YFSETQ. The V segment lost 1 base and the J segment 4 bases; nucleotides outside the gene matches: 5.

Only one count was recorded for this clone. The rearrangement links TRBV19 to TRBJ2-1; 7 bases line up with TRBD2. J gave up 9 bases and V 6 bases, and 11 bases lay outside the gene matches. CDR1 and CDR2 from the germline V gene are LNHDA and SQIVND (reference sequence). This CDR3 has 14 residues. CDR3 residues: CASRGGRGLGEQFF. DNA for the CDR3: TGTGCCAGTAGGGGGGGGAGGGGATTGGGTGAGCAGTTCTTC.

The chain uses TRBV3-1 (or the pseudogene TRBV3-2) and TRBJ2-3; D uncertain. The V and J ends lost 0 bases and 1 base respectively, with 14 bases between them. The CDR3 runs 17 residues. Per germline, CDR1 LGHDT and CDR2 YNNKEL (reference sequence). This CDR3 is CASSQDMLLGGTDTQYF. The DNA of the CDR3 is TGTGCCAGCAGCCAAGATATGCTCCTCGGAGGCACAGATACGCAGTATTTT.